This T cell receptor (beta chain) was documented in a study of T cell responses to AZD1222 COVID-19 vaccine. Study-wide results and caveats: All repertoire sampling was performed exclusively after the peak T cell response. Mostly white British, mostly female donors; authors suggested clonal diversity may be underestimated. Across spike, vaccine-associated CD4 TCRs were found, dominant at 160-218 and 743-854. Only five or six AZD1222 recipients tested seropositive at baseline.

Worth noting for this clone: Its antigen is still unknown.

The CDR3 has 13 amino acids. Trimming stripped 4 bases from V and 7 bases from J, with 14 bases between. Looked up from germline, CDR1 is SGHRS and CDR2 is YFSETQ. Clones were sequenced by immunoSEQ multiplex PCR, and TCRdb holds only the in-frame ones, with some missing. The sample lists under 150,000 clones, roughly nine tenths occurring once. This sequence was found in an adult who received the AZD1222 COVID-19 vaccine. The sample was peripheral blood, taken 28 days after the second AZD1222 dose. The chain joins TRBV5-1 to TRBJ1-1; D remains unclear. CDR3 amino acids: CASSEPGRDEAFF. The CDR3 nucleotides read TGCGCCAGCAGCGAACCCGGTAGAGATGAAGCTTTCTTT.